This T cell receptor (beta chain) was identified in a study of monozygotic twins with inflammatory bowel disease. Per-sample cDNA came from eight separate reactions. The template-switching step introduced UMIs that carried a 6-nucleotide sample barcode. TCRdb re-called the 5' RACE reads, yielding one record per CDR3 amino acid sequence without DNA. In total, the table holds approximately 140,000 distinct CDR3 sequences. Each donor supplied around 2.5 ml of blood. It was from whole blood, with no T cell sorting, that total RNA was isolated. CDR3 length: 14 residues. CDR1 is SGHTA and CDR2 is FQGNSA in the germline V gene.

The chain has TRBV7-2 and TRBJ2-5; TCRdb indicates TRBD2, and absent DNA this call remains unverified. The receptor was isolated from a human donor with ulcerative colitis or Crohn's disease, or a healthy co-twin of an affected twin (not recorded which). Material: blood. CDR3: CASSLIRSQETQYF. The full variable domain, with the rest looked up from reference TRBV7-2 and TRBJ2-5, is GAGVSQSPSNKVTEKGKDVELRCDPISGHTALYWYRQSLGQGLEFLIYFQGNSAPDKSGLPSDRFSAERTGGSVSTLTIQRTQQEDSAVYLCASSLIRSQETQYFGPGTRLLVL.